This T cell receptor beta chain originates from a study of shared T cell receptors in the human thymus. Per germline, CDR1 SGHDT and CDR2 YYEEEE. Deletions cut 0 bases from V and 3 bases from J, with 10 bases between. CDR3 length equals 14 residues. The protocol was immunoSEQ multiplex PCR, while the TCRdb copy is restricted to in-frame clones and leaves out a portion. The table includes roughly 410,000 clones, roughly 94% detected once. This TCR came from a human donor. Sequencing was carried out using thymocytes. The chain combines TRBV5-6 with TRBJ2-7; D perhaps matches TRBD1 (6 bases). The CDR3 DNA reads as TGTGCCAGCAGCTTGGGACAGGAACTCTACGAGCAGTACTTC. Its protein product is CASSLGQELYEQYF.